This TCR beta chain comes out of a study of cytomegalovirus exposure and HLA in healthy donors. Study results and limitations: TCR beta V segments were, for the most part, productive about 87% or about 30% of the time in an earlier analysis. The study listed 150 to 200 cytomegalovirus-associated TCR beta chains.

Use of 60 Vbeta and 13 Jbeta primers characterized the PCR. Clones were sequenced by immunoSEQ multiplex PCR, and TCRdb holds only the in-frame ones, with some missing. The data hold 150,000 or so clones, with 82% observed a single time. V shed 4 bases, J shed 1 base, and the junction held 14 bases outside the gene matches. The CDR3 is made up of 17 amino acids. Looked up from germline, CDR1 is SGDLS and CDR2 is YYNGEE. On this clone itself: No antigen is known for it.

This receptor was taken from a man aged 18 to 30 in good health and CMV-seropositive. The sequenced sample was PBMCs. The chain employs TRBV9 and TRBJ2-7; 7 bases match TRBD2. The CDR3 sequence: CASSPRGSGRLSYEQYF. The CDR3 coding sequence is TGTGCCAGCAGCCCCCGGGGTAGCGGGCGCCTTTCCTACGAGCAGTACTTC.